This entry lists 25 T cell receptor beta chains sequenced from one sample in a study of blood T cell repertoires in COVID-19. Some clones are missing from TCRdb's copy, which holds only in-frame ones; the method was immunoSEQ multiplex PCR. The sample contains more than 120,000 clones, around 86% of which appear only once. The sequenced sample consisted of peripheral blood. These receptors were obtained from a middle-aged man who had recovered from COVID-19.

The chain joins TRBV4-1 to TRBJ1-6; 8 bases are a match to TRBD1. From germline, CDR1 is MGHRA and CDR2 YSYEKL. CDR3 length equals 15 residues. V was clipped by 3 bases and J by 10 bases; unmatched bases: 8. The CDR3 protein is CASSQTQGVGSPLHF. In nucleotides, the CDR3 is TGCGCCAGCAGCCAGACACAGGGGGTCGGGTCACCCCTCCACTTT.

Concerning this clone itself: A much bigger clone sits one base away, suggesting this may be a read error. The chain couples TRBV2 to TRBJ2-7, with TRBD1 as a possible D gene (5 bases). Germline assignment: CDR1 SNHLY and CDR2 FYNNEI. This CDR3 is 12 amino acids long. V was cut by 5 bases and J by 2 bases, with 7 bases left in between. Here the CDR3 DNA reads TGTGCCAGCAGTCCGGACACCTACGAGCAGTACTTC. This sequence encodes CASSPDTYEQYF.

V usage is TRBV9 and J usage is TRBJ1-1, with 9 bases fitting TRBD1. The CDR3 extends over 15 amino acids. The V and J ends lost 4 bases and 2 bases, in that order; junction bases with no gene match: 6. Germline loops: CDR1 SGDLS, CDR2 YYNGEE. The CDR3 region is CASSPSGQGNTEAFF. The DNA for the CDR3 is TGTGCCAGCAGCCCCTCGGGACAGGGCAACACTGAAGCTTTCTTT.

This sequence joins TRBV18 and TRBJ2-7; D gene unclear. Germline assignment: CDR1 KGHSH and CDR2 LQKENI. V lost 2 bases, J lost 7 bases, and 9 bases lay in between. The CDR3 runs 12 residues. As DNA, the CDR3 is TGTGCCAGCTCACCATTACAGAGTGAGCAGTACTTC. Translated: CASSPLQSEQYF.

V gene TRBV11-3 combines with J gene TRBJ2-5; 13 positions agree with TRBD2. The V gene end was trimmed by 0 bases and the J gene end by 2 bases; junction bases not matched to a gene: 3. This CDR3 comprises 17 residues. Germline lookup yields CDR1 SGHNT and CDR2 YENEEA. The CDR3 reads CASSLDLLAGGQETQYF. The CDR3 nucleotides read TGTGCCAGCAGCTTAGATCTACTAGCGGGGGGGCAAGAGACCCAGTACTTC.

The rearrangement joins TRBV5-1 to TRBJ2-5, with D maybe TRBD1 (6 bases). Trimming shortened V by 3 bases and J by 4 bases, and 13 bases separated the two germline ends. The CDR3 runs to 14 residues. Looked up from germline, CDR1 is SGHRS and CDR2 is YFSETQ. CDR3 in amino acids: CASSSTGGTETQYF. The CDR3 coding sequence is TGCGCCAGCAGCTCGACTGGGGGCACAGAGACCCAGTACTTC.

The chain carries TRBV13 and TRBJ2-7; a weak D match, TRBD2 (7 bases). The CDR3 spans 14 residues. Per the germline V gene, CDR1 is PRHDT and CDR2 is FYEKMQ (reference sequence). V lost 4 bases, J lost 4 bases, and 14 bases lay in between. The CDR3 is CASSSGGRGYEQYF. The DNA of the CDR3 is TGTGCCAGCAGCTCCGGGGGGCGCGGGTACGAGCAGTACTTC.

V usage is TRBV28 and J usage is TRBJ2-7, with TRBD1 identical over 8 bases. This CDR3 is 15 amino acids long. The germline V gene has CDR1 MDHEN and CDR2 SYDVKM. J lost 3 bases, V lost 2 bases, and 6 bases had no gene match. CDR3 nucleotide sequence: TGTGCCAGCAGTTTACTGGGACAGGCCCTCTACGAGCAGTACTTC. This translates into CASSLLGQALYEQYF.

The chain recombines TRBV6-2 or TRBV6-3 with TRBJ2-3, with a tentative D call TRBD2 (6 bases). The V and J ends lost 5 bases and 7 bases respectively, with 13 bases between them. This CDR3 has 13 amino acids. Germline V gene data show CDR1 as MNHEY and CDR2 as SVGEGT. The chain's CDR3 is CASSRPLAHTQYF. Here the CDR3 DNA reads TGTGCCAGCAGTCGCCCACTAGCCCATACGCAGTATTTT.

This chain joins TRBV5-1 and TRBJ1-3; D perhaps matches TRBD1 (5 bases). This CDR3 region has 13 residues. Per the germline V gene, CDR1 is SGHRS and CDR2 is YFSETQ. Deletions cut 5 bases from V and 4 bases from J, with 10 bases between. The CDR3 coding sequence is TGCGCCAGCAGTGGGACTCCCGGAAACACCATATATTTT. It translates to CASSGTPGNTIYF. The whole variable domain, remainder taken from reference TRBV5-1 and TRBJ1-3, is KAGVTQTPRYLIKTRGQQVTLSCSPISGHRSVSWYQQTPGQGLQFLFEYFSETQRNKGNFPGRFSGRQFSNSRSEMNVSTLELGDSALYLCASSGTPGNTIYFGEGSWLTVV.

In DNA, the CDR3 is TGTGCCAGCAGCTTAGCGATCGGGGGGGGCCTTCAGACCCAGTACTTC. This sequence encodes CASSLAIGGGLQTQYF. V gene TRBV11-3 combines with J gene TRBJ2-5, with 8 bases matching TRBD2. Germline values: CDR1 SGHNT, CDR2 YENEEA. V shed 1 base and J 6 bases; nucleotides not matched to a gene: 10. The CDR3 covers 16 residues.

This chain links TRBV3-1 (or the pseudogene TRBV3-2) with TRBJ2-5, with no clear D. CDR1 and CDR2 (germline): LGHDT, YNNKEL (reference sequence). V lost 4 bases, J lost 5 bases, and 11 bases lay in between. The CDR3 has 13 amino acids. The CDR3, as DNA: TGTGCCAGCAGCCGCGATGGTTTCGAGACCCAGTACTTC. Translated: CASSRDGFETQYF.

The chain carries TRBV27 and TRBJ2-7, with no clear D. The V gene's germline CDR1 is MNHEY and CDR2 SMNVEV (reference sequence). The CDR3 has 14 residues. Trimming shortened V by 2 bases and J by 1 base, and 9 bases separated the two germline ends. In nucleotides, the CDR3 is TGTGCCAGCAGTTTAGTCAGTTTTTCCTACGAGCAGTACTTC. Amino acids: CASSLVSFSYEQYF.

The chain is built from TRBV7-2 and TRBJ2-7; perhaps TRBD2 as D (7 bases). Germline V gene lookup returns CDR1 SGHTA and CDR2 FQGNSA. The CDR3 has 15 amino acids. Trimming stripped 5 bases from V and 3 bases from J, with 17 bases between. The CDR3 here is CASSPNGGAFYEQYF. The CDR3, as DNA: TGTGCCAGCAGCCCAAATGGGGGGGCCTTCTACGAGCAGTACTTC.

The chain recombines TRBV7-3 with TRBJ1-2, with TRBD1 identical over 7 bases. Germline lookup yields CDR1 SGHTA and CDR2 FQGTGA. This CDR3 is built from 17 residues. After removal of 5 bases from V and 4 bases from J, the junction contained 16 bases not matched to a gene. CDR3 coding DNA: TGTGCCAGCAGCCCTAGACAGGGATTATCGCGGGTCTATGGCTACACCTTC. Its protein is CASSPRQGLSRVYGYTF.

The rearrangement uses TRBV30 and TRBJ2-5; 8 nucleotides match TRBD2. CDR3 length: 13 amino acids. The V and J ends lost 8 bases and 1 base, in that order; junction bases with no gene match: 6. Germline CDR1 and CDR2: GTSNPN and SVGIG (reference sequence). The CDR3 here is CAGGAGVQETQYF. The CDR3 DNA sequence: TGTGCCGGGGGAGCGGGGGTCCAAGAGACCCAGTACTTC.

This chain joins TRBV9 and TRBJ1-2, with 8 bases fitting TRBD1. The CDR3 totals 15 residues. Trimming removed 3 bases from V and 5 bases from J; junction bases left unmatched: 9. CDR1 is SGDLS and CDR2 is YYNGEE in the germline V gene. Written as DNA, the CDR3 is TGTGCCAGCAGCGACCAGGGGCAGGGGGCGTATGGCTACACCTTC. Translation gives CASSDQGQGAYGYTF.

The chain joins TRBV16 to TRBJ2-7; 11 bases are a match to TRBD2. V lost 3 bases and J lost 7; bases outside the gene matches: 17. Germline-derived CDR1 and CDR2 are KGHSY and FQNENV. CDR3 size: 18 residues. The chain's CDR3 is CASSQGASGGTYYAEQYF. CDR3 DNA: TGTGCCAGCAGCCAGGGGGCTAGCGGGGGGACCTATTACGCGGAGCAGTACTTC.

This clone has a single count. The chain links TRBV7-2 to TRBJ2-3; the D gene is possibly TRBD2 (6 bases). Per the germline V gene, CDR1 is SGHTA and CDR2 is FQGNSA. Between the trimmed V and J ends, which lost 2 bases and 2 bases, there was a span of 11 bases. CDR3 size: 15 residues. This CDR3 is CASSLIGGDTDTQYF. The CDR3 region has the DNA TGTGCCAGCAGCTTAATCGGGGGTGACACAGATACGCAGTATTTT. The entire variable domain, with the rest obtained from reference TRBV7-2 and TRBJ2-3, is as follows: GAGVSQSPSNKVTEKGKDVELRCDPISGHTALYWYRQSLGQGLEFLIYFQGNSAPDKSGLPSDRFSAERTGGSVSTLTIQRTQQEDSAVYLCASSLIGGDTDTQYFGPGTRLTVL.

V and J are TRBV9 and TRBJ2-7; perhaps TRBD1 as D (5 bases). From germline, CDR1 is SGDLS and CDR2 YYNGEE. CDR3 length: 17 amino acids. The V end lost 1 base, the J end lost 2 bases, and 19 bases lay between the germline ends. The CDR3 spells CASSVHQGDVGAYEQYF. The CDR3 coding sequence is TGTGCCAGCAGCGTACACCAGGGCGATGTAGGGGCCTACGAGCAGTACTTC.

The chain uses TRBV4-3 and TRBJ2-3, with a weak D call TRBD2 (5 bases). There are 19 residues in the CDR3. From germline, CDR1 is LGHNA and CDR2 YSLEER. The V gene lost 0 bases and the J gene lost 1 base, with 20 bases spanning the gap. The CDR3 region is CASSQDYLRATGGTDTQYF. The CDR3 DNA is TGCGCCAGCAGCCAAGATTACCTCCGCGCTACCGGGGGCACAGATACGCAGTATTTT.

V gene TRBV4-3 combines with J gene TRBJ1-2, with 7 bases aligning to TRBD1. Germline loops: CDR1 LGHNA, CDR2 YSLEER. Losses at the gene ends were 4 bases for V and 1 base for J; bases not matched to a gene: 3. This CDR3 is 14 amino acids long. CDR3 sequence: CASSPTGFNYGYTF. In DNA form, the CDR3 reads TGCGCCAGCAGCCCGACAGGGTTTAACTATGGCTACACCTTC.

This chain connects TRBV10-1 to TRBJ2-3, with TRBD2 as a possible D gene (5 bases). The germline CDR1 and CDR2 sequences are WNHNN and SYGVQD (reference sequence). V was clipped by 4 bases and J by 6 bases, with 8 bases between them. The CDR3 spans 12 residues. CDR3 amino acids: CASSGGGDTQYF. CDR3 bases: TGCGCCAGCAGTGGAGGCGGGGATACGCAGTATTTT.

V and J are TRBV6-5 and TRBJ2-2; D perhaps matches TRBD1 (6 bases). CDR1 and CDR2 from the germline V gene are MNHEY and SVGAGI. The CDR3 extends over 14 amino acids. V lost 6 bases to trimming and J lost 4 bases, with 12 bases between them. For the CDR3, the DNA is TGTGCCAGCAGGAGCACAGGGACCACCGGGGAGCTGTTTTTT. This encodes CASRSTGTTGELFF.

The chain carries TRBV18 and TRBJ2-7; no clear D. With 3 bases removed from V and 1 base from J, the gap between germline ends came to 13 bases. The CDR3 is made up of 15 amino acids. The germline V gene encodes CDR1 KGHSH and CDR2 LQKENI. CDR3: CASSPYSRQSYEQYF. CDR3 DNA: TGTGCCAGCTCACCGTACAGCCGGCAATCCTACGAGCAGTACTTC.